The 19 T cell receptor beta chains reported below all come from one sample, sequenced in a study of blood T cell repertoires in COVID-19. Method: immunoSEQ multiplex PCR; TCRdb's copy keeps in-frame clones and lacks some. Among 25,000 to 30,000 clones listed, 80% to 90% were seen once. The sequencing input was peripheral blood. The receptors here all came from a human donor in a cohort sampled during active COVID-19.

This clone is a singleton in its sample. The chain has TRBV15 and TRBJ1-5; tentative D call: TRBD1 (5 bases). This CDR3 is 14 amino acids long. V lost 1 base and J 8 bases, leaving 12 bases between the germline ends. Germline V gene data show CDR1 as LNHNV and CDR2 as YYDKDF (reference sequence). CDR3 region: CATSRGQRPEPQHF. The DNA for the CDR3 is TGTGCCACCAGCAGAGGACAGCGTCCGGAGCCCCAGCATTTT.

This clone has a handful of counts. The V gene is TRBV28, the J gene TRBJ1-6; TRBD1 might be the D (5 bases). Trimming stripped 5 bases from V and 7 bases from J, with 12 bases between. This CDR3 has 14 amino acids. Germline V lookup: CDR1 MDHEN, CDR2 SYDVKM. Written as DNA, the CDR3 is TGTGCCAGCAGTGTCAGGGTAGTCAATTCACCCCTCCACTTT. This sequence encodes CASSVRVVNSPLHF.

The chain's CDR3 is CASSQEIFGAIYF. CDR3 nucleotide sequence: TGTGCCAGCAGCCAAGAAATATTCGGGGCCATATATTTT. The chain couples TRBV4-2 to TRBJ1-3; D not resolved. This CDR3 comprises 13 residues. The V and J ends lost 0 bases and 11 bases respectively, with 11 bases between them. CDR1 and CDR2 from the germline V gene are LGHNA and YNFKEQ.

This chain links TRBV12-3 or TRBV12-4 with TRBJ1-3, with D uncertain. Trimming shortened V by 6 bases and J by 0 bases, and 6 bases separated the two germline ends. The CDR3 runs to 13 residues. The chain's CDR3 is CASRWSSGNTIYF. The CDR3 DNA is TGTGCCAGCAGGTGGAGCTCTGGAAACACCATATATTTT.

This chain joins TRBV9 and TRBJ2-4, with 8 bases lining up with TRBD1. CDR1 is SGDLS and CDR2 is YYNGEE in the germline V gene. V was pared by 4 bases and J by 1 base, with 7 bases of the junction left unmatched. The CDR3 covers 16 residues. The CDR3 loop reads CASSPGTGGAKNIQYF. In DNA form, the CDR3 reads TGTGCCAGCAGCCCCGGGACAGGAGGGGCCAAAAACATTCAGTACTTC.

The chain uses TRBV7-9 and TRBJ1-4; 7 bases fit TRBD1. Germline V gene sequence: CDR1 SEHNR, CDR2 FQNEAQ (reference sequence). J gave up 0 bases and V 9 bases, and 4 bases lay outside the gene matches. The CDR3 extends over 14 amino acids. CDR3 nucleotides: TGTGCCAGAAATACAGGGGCAACTAATGAAAAACTGTTTTTT. Protein sequence: CARNTGATNEKLFF.

The chain has TRBV6-1 and TRBJ2-1; TRBD2 matches at 10 bases. V trimming: 1 base; J trimming: 8 bases; junction bases outside the gene matches: 8. This CDR3 has 16 residues. Germline V gene lookup returns CDR1 MNHNS and CDR2 SASEGT. CDR3 coding DNA: TGTGCCAGCAGTGAAGAGGGAACTAGCGGGGTGGATGAGCAGTTCTTC. Translating gives CASSEEGTSGVDEQFF.

This clone was seen only once. V is TRBV10-1 and J is TRBJ1-6, with D uncertain. Trimming took off 5 bases at V and 11 bases at J, with 7 bases between the two ends. This CDR3 comprises 11 residues. In germline, CDR1 is WNHNN, CDR2 SYGVQD (reference sequence). The CDR3 DNA reads TGCGCCAGCAGTCAGAATCCACCCCTCCACTTT. Translation gives CASSQNPPLHF.

V usage is TRBV7-2 and J usage is TRBJ2-7; possible D gene TRBD2, 6 bases. The CDR3 spans 13 residues. The germline gives CDR1 SGHTA, CDR2 FQGNSA. V was clipped by 5 bases and J by 7 bases, with 15 bases between them. CDR3 in amino acids: CASSTRMEGEQYF. The CDR3 DNA reads as TGTGCCAGCAGCACACGTATGGAGGGAGAGCAGTACTTC.

V is TRBV3-1 (or the pseudogene TRBV3-2) and J is TRBJ2-1; 11 bases match TRBD2. CDR1 and CDR2 from the germline V gene are LGHDT and YNNKEL (reference sequence). The CDR3 extends over 17 amino acids. With V trimmed by 3 bases and J by 4 bases, 8 bases remained unmatched. CDR3 protein: CASSHDLAGGPYNEQFF. In DNA, the CDR3 is TGTGCCAGCAGCCACGATCTAGCGGGGGGTCCTTACAATGAGCAGTTCTTC.

The V and J genes are TRBV2 and TRBJ2-7; maybe TRBD2 (5 bases). This CDR3 is 12 amino acids long. V shed 7 bases and J shed 7 bases, with 14 bases lying between them. The germline CDR1 and CDR2 sequences are SNHLY and FYNNEI. The CDR3 here is CASKIEAAEQYF. DNA of the CDR3: TGTGCCAGCAAGATTGAAGCGGCAGAGCAGTACTTC.

The genes are TRBV19 and TRBJ2-2, with a tentative D call TRBD2 (6 bases). Germline loops: CDR1 LNHDA, CDR2 SQIVND (reference sequence). This CDR3 has 13 amino acids. V was shortened by 6 bases and J by 8 bases, with 13 bases between the two germline ends. The DNA for the CDR3 is TGTGCCAGTAGAAAAACGGGGGAAGGGGAGCTGTTTTTT. It specifies CASRKTGEGELFF.

The chain employs TRBV6-6 and TRBJ1-1; possibly TRBD1 for D (6 bases). V shed 7 bases and J shed 0 bases, with 12 bases lying between them. This CDR3 is 14 amino acids long. Germline V CDR1 and CDR2: MNHNY, SVGAGI (reference sequence). The CDR3 here is CASTGQLMNTEAFF. CDR3 nucleotide sequence: TGTGCCAGCACCGGACAGCTAATGAACACTGAAGCTTTCTTT.

This sequence joins TRBV28 and TRBJ2-7; unclear D gene. The CDR3 length is 11 residues. The V end lost 5 bases, the J end lost 3 bases, and 5 bases lay between the germline ends. Germline loops: CDR1 MDHEN, CDR2 SYDVKM. For the CDR3, the DNA is TGTGCCAGCAGTGTACACTACGAGCAGTACTTC. Encoded protein: CASSVHYEQYF.

The chain couples TRBV7-9 to TRBJ1-5, with 8 bases identical to TRBD1. V lost 1 base, J lost 5 bases, and 7 bases stayed unmatched. Germline V gene data show CDR1 as SEHNR and CDR2 as FQNEAQ (reference sequence). This CDR3 is built from 16 residues. The CDR3 sequence: CASSLGQGADHQPQHF. The CDR3 nucleotides are TGTGCCAGCAGCTTAGGTCAGGGGGCGGACCATCAGCCCCAGCATTTT.

The CDR3 DNA follows: TGCAGTGGCCGGGACAGGGGAGGGAAGGACGATACGCAGTATTTT. This codes for CSGRDRGGKDDTQYF. The chain links TRBV29-1 to TRBJ2-3; 10 positions match TRBD1. This CDR3 spans 15 amino acids. Looked up from germline, CDR1 is SQVTM and CDR2 is ANQGSEA.

The genes are TRBV11-1 and TRBJ2-5, with D possibly being TRBD1 (5 bases). V gave up 6 bases and J gave up 5 bases, with 10 bases separating them. The CDR3 length is 12 residues. Germline CDR1 SGHAT, CDR2 FQDESV (reference sequence). CDR3 amino acids: CASSPGAETQYF. CDR3 bases: TGTGCCAGCAGTCCTGGGGCCGAGACCCAGTACTTC.

V gene TRBV11-1 combines with J gene TRBJ2-5; 12 nucleotides agree with TRBD2. V lost 5 bases to trimming and J lost 1 base; unmatched junction nucleotides: 2. The CDR3 contains 15 residues. CDR1 and CDR2 (germline): SGHAT, FQDESV (reference sequence). The CDR3 protein is CASSPGLAGQETQYF. The CDR3 DNA reads TGTGCCAGCAGCCCGGGACTAGCGGGCCAAGAGACCCAGTACTTC.

The chain carries TRBV19 and TRBJ2-7, with D unclear. The CDR3 contains 11 residues. V dropped 5 bases and J dropped 3 bases, with 5 bases sitting between them. Germline V gene data show CDR1 as LNHDA and CDR2 as SQIVND (reference sequence). CDR3: CASSANYEQYF. In nucleotides, the CDR3 is TGTGCCAGTAGTGCGAACTACGAGCAGTACTTC.